This T cell receptor (beta chain) was identified in a study of T cells in localized non-small cell lung cancer. By frequency in the sample, this clone is medium-sized (0.01 to 0.1%). Its antigen remains unknown. The ends were cut back, 5 bases at V and 7 bases at J, with 12 bases in the middle. The CDR3 is 13 amino acids. CDR1 MGHRA and CDR2 YSYEKL come from the germline V gene. Notes on the study in general: Sequencing involved a lone tumor region, leaving heterogeneity possible. Compared with tumor, uninvolved adjacent lung displayed greater T cell clonality, ranking highest overall. Longer overall survival was linked to higher blood T cell density. Turning up in adjacent lung were a median approximately 58 of the top 100 tumor clones.

Measured with immunoSEQ multiplex PCR; TCRdb has only the in-frame clones, and not every one. Of fewer than 5,000 clones in the sample, around 29% are singletons; the top ten hold roughly 4.5%. The J gene is TRBJ1-5, the V gene TRBV4-1, with D unresolved. The sequencing used lung tumor tissue, collected before any cancer treatment. This receptor was identified in a man between 40 and 70 years old with stage III squamous cell lung carcinoma. Here the CDR3 reads CASSGDLIQPQHF. The CDR3 DNA reads as TGCGCCAGCAGCGGTGATCTGATCCAGCCCCAGCATTTT.